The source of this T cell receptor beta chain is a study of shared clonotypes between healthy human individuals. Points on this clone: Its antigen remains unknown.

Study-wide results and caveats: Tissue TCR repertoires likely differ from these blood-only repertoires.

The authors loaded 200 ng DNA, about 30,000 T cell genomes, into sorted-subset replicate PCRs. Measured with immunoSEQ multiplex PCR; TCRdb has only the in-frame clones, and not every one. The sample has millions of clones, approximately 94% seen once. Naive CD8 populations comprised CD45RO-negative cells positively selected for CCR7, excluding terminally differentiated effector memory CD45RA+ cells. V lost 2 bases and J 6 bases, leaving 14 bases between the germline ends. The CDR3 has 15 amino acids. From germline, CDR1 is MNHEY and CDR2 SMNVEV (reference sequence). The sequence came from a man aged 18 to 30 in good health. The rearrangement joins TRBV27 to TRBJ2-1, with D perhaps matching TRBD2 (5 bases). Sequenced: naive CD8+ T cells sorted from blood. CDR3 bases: TGTGCCAGCAGTTTACTTTTCGGGCTAGCCAATGAGCAGTTCTTC. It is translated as CASSLLFGLANEQFF.